The sequence of this TCR beta chain was determined in a study of shared clonotypes between healthy human individuals. Study-wide results and caveats: Compared with memory subsets, naive subsets generally had larger estimated richness.

This clone was seen a few times. Its matching antigen is unknown. One end of the junction is discordant with germline, which a read error may explain. CDR1 MNHEY and CDR2 SMNVEV come from the germline V gene (reference sequence). This CDR3 spans 12 amino acids. This table comes from immunoSEQ multiplex PCR, and its TCRdb copy is limited to in-frame clones, with some not included. This table has about 990,000 clones, approximately 78% appearing once. The source is a man aged 18 to 29 in good health. Some clones in this sample may be carry-over from other donors' samples. The genes are TRBV27 and TRBJ2-7, with 7 bases matching TRBD1. Sequences were obtained from memory CD4+ T cells from PBMCs. The subset: CD45RA-negative fraction. CDR3 in DNA: TGTGCCAGCAGTTCCTATTCAGGGGGTCTGGCTTTC. It specifies CASSSYSGGLAF.